One sample yielded the 17 T cell receptor beta chains listed below, sequenced in a study of Tregs in tolerant kidney transplant recipients. TCRdb's copy holds only in-frame clones and misses some; the assay was immunoSEQ multiplex PCR. Its listing shows roughly 53,000 clones. The sample consisted of CD4+ T cells from blood, taken before the transplant. The receptor set was obtained from a human donor who received a combined kidney and bone marrow transplant.

Worth noting for this clone: The read finishes 3 residues shy of the CDR3 end, and the germline J gene is used to complete it. This chain joins TRBV19 and TRBJ1-5; possibly TRBD1 for D (5 bases). This CDR3 has 14 residues. Germline CDR1 is LNHDA and CDR2 is SQIVND (reference sequence). V lost 1 base to trimming and J lost 4 bases, with 8 bases between them. CDR3 DNA, as far as it was read: TGTGCCAGTAGTATAGTCCCAGGGAATCAGCCC. This encodes CASSIVPGNQP. The whole CDR3 region reads CASSIVPGNQPQHF.

In the case of this clone: The read gets to within 3 residues of the CDR3 end, and the germline J gene fills in the rest. The rearrangement uses TRBV30 and TRBJ2-2; 14 nucleotides align to TRBD2. This CDR3 is 17 amino acids long. The J segment lost 1 base and the V segment lost 8 bases, leaving 9 bases of the junction unmatched. The germline V gene encodes CDR1 GTSNPN and CDR2 SVGIG (reference sequence). CDR3 DNA, as far as it was read: TGTGCCAAGGGACTAGCGGGAGCGGGGAAGAACACCGGGGAG. It encodes CAKGLAGAGKNTGE. The CDR3 in full is CAKGLAGAGKNTGELFF.

Notes on this clone: The read is 3 residues too short to cover the CDR3 end, so that end is filled in from the germline J gene. This chain connects TRBV5-1 to TRBJ2-2; possibly TRBD1 for D (5 bases). CDR1 and CDR2 (germline): SGHRS, YFSETQ. The V gene lost 1 base and the J gene lost 1 base, with 8 bases spanning the gap. The CDR3 contains 15 residues. CDR3 DNA, as far as it was read: TGCGCCAGCAGCTTGACAACAGGGAACACCGGGGAG. Encoded protein: CASSLTTGNTGE. The entire CDR3 reads CASSLTTGNTGELFF.

Turning to this clone: The CDR3 end lies 3 residues beyond the end of the read and is filled in from the germline J gene. The chain joins TRBV20-1 to TRBJ2-3; D is perhaps TRBD2 (7 bases). Germline CDR1 DFQATT, CDR2 SNEGSKA (reference sequence). Trimming shortened V by 5 bases and J by 7 bases, and 22 bases separated the two germline ends. The CDR3 has 15 residues. The part of the CDR3 DNA that was read is TGCAGTGCTGCCCTAGGGGGGGCAGGAACATATACG. It is translated as CSAALGGAGTYT. The whole CDR3 region reads CSAALGGAGTYTQYF.

As concerns this clone: Sequencing ends 3 residues short of the CDR3 end; the germline J gene provides the rest. The chain combines TRBV7-6 with TRBJ2-1, with 7 nucleotides matching TRBD2. The V gene's germline CDR1 is SGHVS and CDR2 FNYEAQ. The CDR3 loop spans 16 amino acids. Trimming removed 4 bases from V and 0 bases from J; junction bases left unmatched: 6. The CDR3 region is CASSYGAGSSYNEQFF. The sequenced CDR3 bases are TGTGCCAGCAGCTACGGAGCGGGGAGCTCCTACAATGAG.

With regard to this clone: The read ends 3 residues shy of where the CDR3 ends; the end is completed using the germline J gene. This rearrangement joins TRBV7-6 to TRBJ2-5; TRBD2 matches at 10 bases. The germline CDR1 and CDR2 sequences are SGHVS and FNYEAQ. The CDR3 length is 16 residues. The trim removed 5 bases at V and 0 bases at J, leaving 6 bases unmatched. The CDR3 protein is CASSPLAGVYQETQYF. The CDR3 bases that were read are TGTGCCAGCAGCCCTCTAGCGGGGGTTTACCAAGAGACC. Drawing the rest from reference TRBV7-6 and TRBJ2-5, the complete variable domain is GAGVSQSPRYKVTKRGQDVALRCDPISGHVSLYWYRQALGQGPEFLTYFNYEAQQDKSGLPNDRFSAERPEGSISTLTIQRTEQRDSAMYRCASSPLAGVYQETQYFGPGTRLLVL.

About this clone: The read falls 3 residues short of the CDR3 end, and the missing part is taken from the germline J gene. This chain joins TRBV30 and TRBJ1-4, with a tentative D call TRBD1 (5 bases). Germline V lookup: CDR1 GTSNPN, CDR2 SVGIG (reference sequence). The V end lost 2 bases, the J end lost 7 bases, and 23 bases lay between the germline ends. This CDR3 is built from 17 residues. CDR3 residues: CAWSYYRGKALSEKLFF. The sequenced CDR3 bases are TGTGCCTGGAGTTACTATAGGGGAAAAGCCCTCTCTGAAAAA.

Note on this clone: Coverage ceases 3 residues before the CDR3 finishes, and the germline J gene fills in the end. The V and J genes are TRBV7-7 and TRBJ2-1, with 9 bases lining up with TRBD2. J was trimmed by 8 bases and V by 5 bases; bases with no gene match: 10. The CDR3 is 15 residues long. Germline loops: CDR1 SSHAT, CDR2 FNYEAQ (reference sequence). The CDR3 loop is CASSQTSGPLDEQFF. Partial CDR3 DNA: TGTGCCAGCAGCCAGACTAGCGGCCCTCTGGATGAG. The whole variable domain, remainder taken from reference TRBV7-7 and TRBJ2-1, is GAGVSQSPRYKVTKRGQDVTLRCDPISSHATLYWYQQALGQGPEFLTYFNYEAQPDKSGLPSDRFSAERPEGSISTLTIQRTEQRDSAMYRCASSQTSGPLDEQFFGPGTRLTVL.

On this clone: The read halts 3 residues ahead of the CDR3 end, with the missing end drawn from the germline J gene. The rearrangement links TRBV7-6 to TRBJ2-1; no firm D call. V lost 4 bases to trimming and J lost 5 bases, with 9 bases between them. This CDR3 is built from 13 residues. Germline CDR1 reads SGHVS; CDR2 reads FNYEAQ. CDR3: CASSSPVNNEQFF. The part of the CDR3 DNA that was read is TGTGCCAGCAGCTCCCCTGTAAACAATGAG.

Concerning this clone: The CDR3 end is not reached by the read, which stops 3 residues before it; the germline J gene fills it in. The V and J genes are TRBV2 and TRBJ2-7; 8 nucleotides line up with TRBD1. V shed 5 bases, J shed 2 bases, and the junction held 8 bases outside the gene matches. This CDR3 region has 15 residues. Per germline, CDR1 SNHLY and CDR2 FYNNEI. The sequenced CDR3 bases are TGTGCCAGCAGTCAAGGGACAGGAGAGGCCTACGAG. Translated, it gives CASSQGTGEAYE. The whole CDR3 protein is CASSQGTGEAYEQYF.

As to this clone: Sequencing ends 3 residues short of the CDR3 end; the germline J gene provides the rest. V and J are TRBV7-6 and TRBJ1-2; D gene ambiguous. The CDR3 is 12 amino acids. V was cut by 8 bases and J by 6 bases, with 13 bases left in between. Germline V gene lookup returns CDR1 SGHVS and CDR2 FNYEAQ. The CDR3 sequence: CASGSVKDGYTF. The sequenced CDR3 bases are TGTGCCAGCGGCTCCGTAAAGGATGGC.

Concerning this clone itself: The read ends 3 residues early relative to the CDR3; the germline J gene fills the gap. V is TRBV10-1 and J is TRBJ2-2; tentatively, D is TRBD2 (5 bases). The V gene lost 8 bases and the J gene lost 4 bases, with 20 bases spanning the gap. The CDR3 has 16 amino acids. Per germline, CDR1 WNHNN and CDR2 SYGVQD (reference sequence). CDR3 sequence: CASSLNRARGTGELFF. CDR3 bases read: TGCGCCAGCTCGCTTAACCGGGCCCGGGGCACCGGGGAG.

Turning to this clone: The read stops 3 residues short of the end of the CDR3; the missing end is completed from the germline J gene. V and J are TRBV6-2 or TRBV6-3 and TRBJ2-2, with TRBD2 identical over 7 bases. The germline V gene encodes CDR1 MNHEY and CDR2 SVGEGT. The CDR3 is 16 amino acids. J gave up 1 base and V 5 bases, and 7 bases lay outside the gene matches. This chain's CDR3 is CASSLLAGVNTGELFF. CDR3 DNA (partial): TGTGCCAGCAGTCTCCTGGCGGGAGTGAACACCGGGGAG.

The CDR3 DNA, read in part, is TGCAGTGCCCCCACAGGGGCCGCTGAAAAA. It encodes CSAPTGAAEK. In full, the CDR3 reads CSAPTGAAEKLFF. This chain joins TRBV20-1 and TRBJ1-4; 7 bases line up with TRBD1. The read ends 3 residues before the CDR3 terminus; that terminus is restored from the germline J gene. CDR3 size: 13 residues. Per germline, CDR1 DFQATT and CDR2 SNEGSKA (reference sequence). Unmatched junction bases numbered 8, after V lost 6 bases and J lost 7 bases.

In the case of this clone: The read ends 3 residues before the CDR3 terminus; that terminus is restored from the germline J gene. V and J are TRBV30 and TRBJ1-3; D remains unclear. The CDR3 covers 12 residues. The germline CDR1 and CDR2 sequences are GTSNPN and SVGIG (reference sequence). Trimming took off 0 bases at V and 5 bases at J, with 5 bases between the two ends. The CDR3 DNA, read in part, is TGTGCCTGGAGTGTGCCTAGAAACACC. This sequence encodes CAWSVPRNT. The entire CDR3 sequence reads CAWSVPRNTIYF.

As to this clone: Read data end 3 residues before the CDR3 end; the end is taken from the germline J gene. V and J are TRBV10-3 and TRBJ2-5; D is uncertain. The CDR3 is made up of 14 amino acids. The V gene's germline CDR1 is ENHRY and CDR2 SYGVKD. V was pared by 2 bases and J by 5 bases, with 12 bases between. The CDR3 is CAISEASAWETQYF. The part of the CDR3 DNA that was read is TGTGCCATCAGTGAGGCGTCCGCCTGGGAGACC.

On this clone: The CDR3 end lies 3 residues beyond the end of the read and is filled in from the germline J gene. V and J are TRBV2 and TRBJ2-3; 11 positions agree with TRBD2. The CDR3 is 15 amino acids. Germline CDR1 reads SNHLY; CDR2 reads FYNNEI. Germline trimming cut 6 bases from V and 5 bases from J; bases unmatched to any gene: 7. The CDR3: CASRVLAGARDTQYF. The sequenced part of the CDR3 DNA is TGTGCCAGCAGGGTACTAGCGGGAGCGAGAGATACG. Looking up the rest from reference TRBV2 and TRBJ2-3 gives the full variable domain: EPEVTQTPSHQVTQMGQEVILRCVPISNHLYFYWYRQILGQKVEFLVSFYNNEISEKSEIFDDQFSVERPDGSNFTLKIRSTKLEDSAMYFCASRVLAGARDTQYFGPGTRLTVL.